This T cell receptor beta chain was captured in a study of Graves' ophthalmopathy and Graves' hyperthyroidism. Turning to this clonotype: What it binds is not known.

This CDR3 is built from 15 residues. Germline V gives CDR1 MGHDK, CDR2 SYGVNS. With 10 bases clipped from V and 2 bases from J, the junction kept 11 bases outside the gene matches. Overall study findings and caveats: In blood, most expanded thyroid clonotypes above 0.001 frequency were also detected.

The sequenced template was RNA, covering the TCR beta CDR3 region. HTBI primers primed a first-round RT-PCR, and a second-round multiplex PCR followed. TCRdb analysed the multiplex PCR reads with MiXCR anew, one entry per CDR3 protein. The sample lists 200,000 to 250,000 distinct CDR3 sequences, around 42% occurring once. Sequenced sample: peripheral blood. This clonotype was sampled from an adult man with Graves' ophthalmopathy. This chain connects TRBV25-1 to TRBJ2-7, with 10 bases fitting TRBD2. CDR3: CATTPGLASPYEQYF. The CDR3 DNA sequence: TGTGCCACCACCCCGGGACTAGCGAGTCCCTACGAGCAGTACTTC.